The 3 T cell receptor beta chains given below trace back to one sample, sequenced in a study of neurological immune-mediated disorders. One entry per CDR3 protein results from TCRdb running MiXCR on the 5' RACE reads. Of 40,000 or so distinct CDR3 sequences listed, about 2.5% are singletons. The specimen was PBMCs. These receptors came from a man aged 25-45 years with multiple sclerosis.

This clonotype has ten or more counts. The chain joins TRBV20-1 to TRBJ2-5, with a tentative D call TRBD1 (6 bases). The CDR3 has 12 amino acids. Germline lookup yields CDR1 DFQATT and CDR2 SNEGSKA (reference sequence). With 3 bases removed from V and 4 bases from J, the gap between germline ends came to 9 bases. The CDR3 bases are TGCAGTGCTAGTATCAGGGGAGAGACCCAGTACTTC. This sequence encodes CSASIRGETQYF.

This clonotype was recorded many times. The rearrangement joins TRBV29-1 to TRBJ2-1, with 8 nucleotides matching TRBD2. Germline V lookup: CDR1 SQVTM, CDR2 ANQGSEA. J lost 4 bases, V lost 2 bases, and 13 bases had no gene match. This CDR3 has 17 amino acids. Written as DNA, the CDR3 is TGCAGCGTTGAAAGGCCGGGACTAGGGGGGGTATACAATGAGCAGTTCTTC. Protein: CSVERPGLGGVYNEQFF.

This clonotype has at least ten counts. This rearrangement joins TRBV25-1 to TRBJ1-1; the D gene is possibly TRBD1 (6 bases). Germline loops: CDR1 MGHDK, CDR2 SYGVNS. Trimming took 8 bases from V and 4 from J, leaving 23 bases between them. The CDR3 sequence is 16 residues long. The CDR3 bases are TGTGCCAGCCGCGGGGGGGGTCCCTTAGGGGGCACTGAAGCTTTCTTT. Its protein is CASRGGGPLGGTEAFF.